One and the same sample provided the 7 T cell receptor beta chains below, sequenced in a study of blood T cell repertoires in COVID-19. Here immunoSEQ multiplex PCR was the method, and the copy in TCRdb shows in-frame clones only, minus some. The profile covers around 300,000 clones, with 85% to 90% appearing a single time and around 2% taken by the ten largest. The material sequenced was PBMCs or T cells enriched from blood (not recorded which). The source is a woman aged 60-75 years in a cohort exposed to, infected with or recovered from COVID-19 (not recorded which).

V usage is TRBV18 and J usage is TRBJ1-4, with D perhaps TRBD1 (5 bases). There are 14 residues in the CDR3. Germline loops: CDR1 KGHSH, CDR2 LQKENI. The V gene lost 5 bases and the J gene lost 6 bases, with 13 bases spanning the gap. The CDR3 protein is CASSVIQEDEKLFF. In DNA form, the CDR3 reads TGTGCCAGCTCAGTTATACAGGAAGATGAAAAACTGTTTTTT.

The J gene is TRBJ2-5, the V gene TRBV24-1; 8 bases are a match to TRBD1. The V segment lost 5 bases and the J segment 4 bases; nucleotides outside the gene matches: 8. This CDR3 spans 15 amino acids. Germline CDR1 KGHDR, CDR2 SFDVKD. The CDR3 spells CATSGPLQGGETQYF. DNA for the CDR3: TGTGCCACCAGTGGCCCCTTACAGGGGGGAGAGACCCAGTACTTC.

CDR3: CASRVGQGGYGYTF. CDR3 DNA sequence: TGTGCCAGCAGGGTAGGACAGGGAGGCTATGGCTACACCTTC. This chain joins TRBV27 and TRBJ1-2; 8 bases are shared with TRBD1. The CDR3 is 14 amino acids. Losses at the gene ends were 6 bases for V and 4 bases for J; bases not matched to a gene: 7. Germline V CDR1 and CDR2: MNHEY, SMNVEV (reference sequence).

V usage is TRBV10-1 and J usage is TRBJ1-2, with a tentative D call TRBD1 (6 bases). The V gene lost 4 bases and the J gene lost 2 bases, with 11 bases spanning the gap. CDR1 WNHNN and CDR2 SYGVQD come from the germline V gene (reference sequence). The CDR3 has 14 amino acids. The CDR3 reads CASSAGTKNYGYTF. The CDR3 DNA is TGCGCCAGCAGTGCCGGGACAAAGAACTATGGCTACACCTTC.

The V and J genes are TRBV27 and TRBJ1-5; the match to TRBD1 covers 7 bases. Germline V gene data show CDR1 as MNHEY and CDR2 as SMNVEV (reference sequence). The V and J ends lost 7 bases and 4 bases, in that order; junction bases with no gene match: 10. The CDR3 spans 15 residues. The CDR3 loop reads CASTALAQGNQPQHF. The CDR3 nucleotides are TGTGCCAGCACCGCTCTGGCACAGGGGAATCAGCCCCAGCATTTT.

The V and J genes are TRBV9 and TRBJ2-3, with a tentative D call TRBD2 (7 bases). CDR1 SGDLS and CDR2 YYNGEE come from the germline V gene. The CDR3 covers 16 residues. Trimming removed 0 bases from V and 1 base from J, with 12 bases in between. CDR3 in DNA: TGTGCCAGCAGCGTAGAGGGAGGGGGGGGCACAGATACGCAGTATTTT. As protein: CASSVEGGGGTDTQYF.

Turning to this clone: One end of the junction varies from germline; a read error may be responsible. The CDR3 region is CASSRQVTRELFF. The CDR3, as DNA: TGTGCCAGCAGCCGTCAGGTCACCAGGGAGCTGTTTTTT. This rearrangement joins TRBV14 to TRBJ2-2; no reliable D call. CDR3 length: 13 amino acids. Germline CDR1 and CDR2: SGHDN and FVKESK.